Described below is a single T cell receptor beta chain sequence and its context. The treatment denotes: oral pan-JAK inhibitor, 5-10 mg twice daily. Lesional scalp punch biopsies and peripheral blood were collected from alopecia areata patients. This sample is part of a study of CD8+ T cells in alopecia areata. Study-level information: Twice daily, treated patients received 5 to 10 mg of oral tofacitinib.

Trimming left V 8 bases short and J 3 bases short, with 19 bases between. CDR1 and CDR2 (germline): SGHRS, YFSETQ. This CDR3 contains 15 residues. Once RNA had been extracted, it was reverse transcribed into cDNA to act as the sequencing template. The table came from immunoSEQ multiplex PCR; TCRdb's copy has only in-frame clones and leaves some out. This table holds under 250,000 clones, around 66% found once. The chain is built from TRBV5-1 and TRBJ2-3; D gene uncertain. The sequence was obtained from a human donor with alopecia areata. Here the sequenced sample was CD4+ T cells sorted from blood, taken between weeks 43 and 45, from a patient treated with tofacitinib. CDR3 nucleotides: TGCGCCAGTTCACCTCAGCGCGAAAAAACAGATACGCAGTATTTT. Its protein is CASSPQREKTDTQYF. The variable domain in full, completed from reference TRBV5-1 and TRBJ2-3, reads KAGVTQTPRYLIKTRGQQVTLSCSPISGHRSVSWYQQTPGQGLQFLFEYFSETQRNKGNFPGRFSGRQFSNSRSEMNVSTLELGDSALYLCASSPQREKTDTQYFGPGTRLTVL.